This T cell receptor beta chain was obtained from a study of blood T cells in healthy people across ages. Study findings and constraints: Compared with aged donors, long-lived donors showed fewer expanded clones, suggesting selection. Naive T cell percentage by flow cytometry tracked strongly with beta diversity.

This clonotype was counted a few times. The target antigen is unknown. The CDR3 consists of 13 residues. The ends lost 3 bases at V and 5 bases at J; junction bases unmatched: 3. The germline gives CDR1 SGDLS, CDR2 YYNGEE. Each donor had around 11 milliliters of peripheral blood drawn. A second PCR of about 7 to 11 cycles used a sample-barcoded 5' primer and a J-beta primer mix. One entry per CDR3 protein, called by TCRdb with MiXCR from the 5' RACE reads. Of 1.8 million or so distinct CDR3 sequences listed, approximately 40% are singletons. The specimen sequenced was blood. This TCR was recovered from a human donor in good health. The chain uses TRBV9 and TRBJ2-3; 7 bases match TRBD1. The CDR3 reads CASSGQGIDTQYF. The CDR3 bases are TGTGCCAGCAGCGGACAGGGTATAGATACGCAGTATTTT.